What follows describes a single TCR beta chain. What it binds is not known. This sample was included in a study of T cells after yellow fever vaccination. About the research overall: Preparation used SMART-Seq v4 Ultra Low Input for the low-cell-number fractions. Study-level points and caveats: The study re-detected most primary-vaccination clones after the booster (nearly 97% CD4, roughly 88% CD8). Contamination of FACS-sorted repertoires by abundant clonotypes from the bulk population could occur.

The CDR3 has 16 amino acids. CDR1 is ENHRY, CDR2 SYGVKD, per germline. V gave up 6 bases and J gave up 1 base; unmatched junction bases: 9. Using its own MiXCR run on the 5' RACE reads, TCRdb lists one record per CDR3 protein. Among 250,000 to 350,000 distinct CDR3 sequences listed, about 10% were seen once. The chain has TRBV10-3 and TRBJ1-2; TRBD1 agrees at 9 bases. Sequences were derived from CD4+ T cells sorted from PBMCs, sampled 5 days after the yellow fever booster vaccination. This TCR was sampled from a man aged 18 to 30 who received the YFV17D yellow fever vaccine. In DNA, the CDR3 is TGTGCCATCAGAGAAAGTCGGGACAGGGATAACTATGGCTACACCTTC. This encodes CAIRESRDRDNYGYTF.